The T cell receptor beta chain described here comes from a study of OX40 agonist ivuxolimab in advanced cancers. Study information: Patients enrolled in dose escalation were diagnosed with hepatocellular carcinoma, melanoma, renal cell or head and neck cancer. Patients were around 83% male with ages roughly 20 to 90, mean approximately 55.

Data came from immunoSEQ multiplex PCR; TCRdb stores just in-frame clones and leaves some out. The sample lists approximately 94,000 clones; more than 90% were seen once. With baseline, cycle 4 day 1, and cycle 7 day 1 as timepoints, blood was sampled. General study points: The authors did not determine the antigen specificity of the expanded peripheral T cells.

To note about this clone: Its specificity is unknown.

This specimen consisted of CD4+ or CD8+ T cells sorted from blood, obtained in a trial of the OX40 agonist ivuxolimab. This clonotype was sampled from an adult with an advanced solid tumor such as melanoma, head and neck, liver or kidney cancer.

The DNA of the CDR3 is TGTGCCAGCAGCCCGTGGGGGAACTACGAGCAGTACTTC. This gives the protein CASSPWGNYEQYF. J is TRBJ2-7 and V is TRBV9, with D perhaps assigned TRBD1 or TRBD2 (5 bases each). The ends were cut back, 4 bases at V and 3 bases at J, with 11 bases in the middle. Germline-derived CDR1 and CDR2 are SGDLS and YYNGEE. The CDR3 is made up of 13 amino acids. The entire variable domain, with the rest obtained from reference TRBV9 and TRBJ2-7, is as follows: DSGVTQTPKHLITATGQRVTLRCSPRSGDLSVYWYQQSLDQGLQFLIQYYNGEERAKGNILERFSAQQFPDLHSELNLSSLELGDSALYFCASSPWGNYEQYFGPGTRLTVT.